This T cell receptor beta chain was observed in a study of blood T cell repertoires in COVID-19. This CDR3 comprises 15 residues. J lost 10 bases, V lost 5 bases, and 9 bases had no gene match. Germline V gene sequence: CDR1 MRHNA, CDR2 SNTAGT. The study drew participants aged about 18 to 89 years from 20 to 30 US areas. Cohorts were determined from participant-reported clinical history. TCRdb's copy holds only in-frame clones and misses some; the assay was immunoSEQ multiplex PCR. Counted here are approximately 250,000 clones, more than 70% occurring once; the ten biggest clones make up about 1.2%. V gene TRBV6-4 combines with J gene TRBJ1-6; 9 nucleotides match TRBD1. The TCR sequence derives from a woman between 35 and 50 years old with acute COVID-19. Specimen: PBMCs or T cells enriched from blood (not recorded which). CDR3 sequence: CASSQYGQGLSPLHF. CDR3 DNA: TGTGCCAGCAGTCAATACGGACAGGGGTTGTCACCCCTCCACTTT.